This TCR beta chain is from a study of cytomegalovirus exposure and HLA in healthy donors. Sequenced by immunoSEQ multiplex PCR; TCRdb stores in-frame clones only, minus some. Counted here are roughly 75,000 clones, 85% to 95% occurring once; the ten biggest clones make up over 2%. The CDR3 length is 15 residues. V gave up 5 bases and J gave up 0 bases, with 11 bases separating them. Germline CDR1 is KGHSH and CDR2 is LQKENI. The receptor comes from a woman aged 18 to 35 in good health and CMV-seronegative. V and J are TRBV18 and TRBJ2-1; D may be TRBD2 (5 bases). Sample: PBMCs. CDR3: CASSVSGSSYNEQFF. The CDR3 nucleotides are TGTGCCAGCTCAGTCAGCGGCAGCTCCTACAATGAGCAGTTCTTC.